These 27 T cell receptor beta chains share one sample of origin, sequenced in a study of T-cell memory formation after mild COVID-19. TCRdb re-derived calls from the 5' RACE reads in MiXCR, one entry per CDR3 protein. The table includes about 600,000 distinct CDR3 sequences, less than 25% detected once. The sample taken for sequencing was PBMCs or a T cell subset sorted from them (not recorded which). The receptors come from an adult woman who had mild COVID-19 (a few samples of this study predate the infection). Cell type and time point are not known.

The sample holds many counts of this clonotype. This chain joins TRBV11-3 and TRBJ2-2, with D possibly being TRBD2 (5 bases). The germline CDR1 and CDR2 sequences are SGHNT and YENEEA. V dropped 5 bases and J dropped 5 bases, with 9 bases sitting between them. There are 13 residues in the CDR3. The CDR3 loop is CASSTSGTGELFF. For the CDR3, the DNA is TGTGCCAGCAGCACCAGCGGTACCGGGGAGCTGTTTTTT.

This clonotype was seen a few times. The genes are TRBV24-1 and TRBJ2-7; D possibly corresponds to TRBD1 (6 bases). CDR3 length: 14 residues. Trimming stripped 3 bases from V and 5 bases from J, with 13 bases between. From germline, CDR1 is KGHDR and CDR2 SFDVKD. CDR3 in DNA: TGTGCCACCAGTGATCCGGGACATGCCCACGAGCAGTACTTC. This sequence encodes CATSDPGHAHEQYF.

This clonotype was picked up a small number of times. This rearrangement joins TRBV29-1 to TRBJ2-1, with D maybe TRBD2 (5 bases). Trimming shortened V by 1 base and J by 0 bases, and 7 bases separated the two germline ends. This CDR3 region has 14 residues. The germline gives CDR1 SQVTM, CDR2 ANQGSEA. The CDR3 protein is CSVEGGSSYNEQFF. The CDR3 DNA is TGCAGCGTTGAAGGTGGGAGCTCCTACAATGAGCAGTTCTTC.

This clonotype was detected ten times or more. The V gene is TRBV12-3 or TRBV12-4, the J gene TRBJ2-2; 10 bases fit TRBD2. The CDR3 totals 16 residues. J lost 4 bases, V lost 4 bases, and 6 bases had no gene match. The CDR3 nucleotides are TGTGCCAGCAGTTCCCAAGCGGGGGGGCTCACCGGGGAGCTGTTTTTT. Translation gives CASSSQAGGLTGELFF.

The V call is TRBV4-1, the J call TRBJ2-2, with TRBD2 identical over 9 bases. Unmatched junction bases numbered 8, after V lost 0 bases and J lost 6 bases. Germline V gene sequence: CDR1 MGHRA, CDR2 YSYEKL. This CDR3 contains 17 residues. Here the CDR3 reads CASSQEGRGGAAGELFF. The CDR3 DNA reads as TGCGCCAGCAGCCAAGAGGGGCGCGGGGGGGCAGCCGGGGAGCTGTTTTTT.

This clonotype has a handful of counts. This chain joins TRBV24-1 and TRBJ1-3, with TRBD1 as a possible D gene (5 bases). This CDR3 region has 16 residues. V lost 4 bases and J 1 base, leaving 13 bases between the germline ends. CDR1 and CDR2 (germline): KGHDR, SFDVKD. The CDR3 nucleotides are TGTGCCACCAGTGACTCCGGGACGGTTTCTGGAAACACCATATATTTT. It translates to CATSDSGTVSGNTIYF.

This clonotype was observed many times. The chain is built from TRBV7-3 and TRBJ1-1; a possible D gene is TRBD1 (5 bases). V was pared by 5 bases and J by 7 bases, with 17 bases between. The CDR3 runs to 14 residues. CDR1 is SGHTA, CDR2 FQGTGA, per germline. The CDR3 bases are TGTGCCAGCAGCCTAGGCCCCGGGACGATTGAAGCTTTCTTT. It codes for CASSLGPGTIEAFF.

The V call is TRBV3-1, the J call TRBJ2-3, with a tentative D call TRBD2 (6 bases). The V gene lost 4 bases and the J gene lost 2 bases, with 13 bases spanning the gap. Germline V gene lookup returns CDR1 LGHDT and CDR2 YNNKEL (reference sequence). This CDR3 comprises 15 residues. The CDR3 DNA sequence: TGTGCCAGCAGCCTCCGGGACTCCCTCACAGATACGCAGTATTTT. Translating gives CASSLRDSLTDTQYF.

The chain links TRBV27 to TRBJ2-3, with D hard to call. Trimming shortened V by 5 bases and J by 4 bases, and 22 bases separated the two germline ends. This CDR3 comprises 17 residues. Germline V gene data show CDR1 as MNHEY and CDR2 as SMNVEV (reference sequence). In nucleotides, the CDR3 is TGTGCCAGCAGTCCCCAAAGTAGTGGGTTAGGGCCAGATACGCAGTATTTT. Its protein is CASSPQSSGLGPDTQYF.

The J gene is TRBJ2-5, the V gene TRBV10-3; the D is unclear. CDR3 length equals 14 residues. Germline-derived CDR1 and CDR2 are ENHRY and SYGVKD. V was trimmed by 5 bases and J by 0 bases, leaving 10 bases between them. Here the CDR3 reads CAISQRADQETQYF. For the CDR3, the DNA is TGTGCCATCAGTCAAAGGGCAGACCAAGAGACCCAGTACTTC.

The sample holds a few counts of this clonotype. The chain uses TRBV11-2 and TRBJ2-1; D unclear. This CDR3 is built from 16 residues. V lost 0 bases to trimming and J lost 0 bases, with 9 bases between them. In germline, CDR1 is SGHAT, CDR2 FQNNGV. This CDR3 reads CASSLEISSSYNEQFF. CDR3 bases: TGTGCCAGCAGCTTAGAGATATCTAGCTCCTACAATGAGCAGTTCTTC.

The chain combines TRBV7-6 with TRBJ2-1; TRBD1 aligns across 9 bases. The V gene's germline CDR1 is SGHVS and CDR2 FNYEAQ. The CDR3 runs to 16 residues. The ends lost 6 bases at V and 2 bases at J; junction bases unmatched: 8. The CDR3 sequence is CASRPWTGEAYNEQFF. The CDR3 DNA reads as TGTGCCAGCAGGCCTTGGACAGGGGAGGCCTACAATGAGCAGTTCTTC.

Ten or more counts support this clonotype. This sequence joins TRBV4-1 and TRBJ2-1; D ambiguous. Germline V lookup: CDR1 MGHRA, CDR2 YSYEKL. This CDR3 has 12 residues. V was pared by 1 base and J by 9 bases, with 7 bases between. The CDR3 protein is CASSQGVGEQFF. In DNA form, the CDR3 reads TGCGCCAGCAGCCAAGGAGTGGGTGAGCAGTTCTTC.

The rearrangement joins TRBV12-3 or TRBV12-4 to TRBJ2-1, with TRBD2 matching 11 bases. The CDR3 consists of 15 residues. Trimming took 3 bases from V and 12 from J; bases not matched to a gene: 10. CDR3 residues: CASSFDGTSGFRQFF. For the CDR3, the DNA is TGTGCCAGCAGTTTTGACGGGACTAGCGGCTTCAGGCAGTTCTTC.

This chain uses TRBV24-1 with TRBJ1-1; D is ambiguous. V was trimmed by 7 bases and J by 1 base, leaving 9 bases between them. This CDR3 spans 13 amino acids. Germline V gives CDR1 KGHDR, CDR2 SFDVKD. For the CDR3, the DNA is TGTGCCACCAGAGCTAGTGGGAACACTGAAGCTTTCTTT. It translates to CATRASGNTEAFF.

There are a few counts of this clonotype. The J gene is TRBJ2-3, the V gene TRBV27; TRBD2 agrees at 7 bases. Trimming removed 5 bases from V and 0 bases from J; junction bases left unmatched: 8. Germline V gives CDR1 MNHEY, CDR2 SMNVEV (reference sequence). This CDR3 comprises 16 residues. The DNA of the CDR3 is TGTGCCAGCAGTCGGGGACTAACCACGAGCACAGATACGCAGTATTTT. This codes for CASSRGLTTSTDTQYF.

The genes are TRBV27 and TRBJ2-7; 7 nucleotides agree with TRBD1. V lost 2 bases and J lost 5; bases outside the gene matches: 6. CDR3 length equals 14 residues. CDR1 is MNHEY and CDR2 is SMNVEV in the germline V gene (reference sequence). The CDR3 is CASSLIRGNHEQYF. The CDR3, as DNA: TGTGCCAGCAGTTTAATCAGGGGGAATCACGAGCAGTACTTC.

This chain joins TRBV7-9 and TRBJ1-2, with D uncertain. Between the trimmed V and J ends, which lost 5 bases and 8 bases, there was a span of 9 bases. The CDR3 loop spans 11 amino acids. CDR1 and CDR2 (germline): SEHNR, FQNEAQ (reference sequence). The CDR3: CASSPSLGYTF. The CDR3 coding sequence is TGTGCCAGCAGCCCTTCTTTAGGCTACACCTTC.

The V gene is TRBV3-1, the J gene TRBJ2-2; 12 nucleotides line up with TRBD2. From germline, CDR1 is LGHDT and CDR2 YNNKEL (reference sequence). The length of the CDR3 is 18 residues. V lost 2 bases, J lost 2 bases, and 6 bases stayed unmatched. CDR3 in DNA: TGTGCCAGCAGCCAATTCTCTAGCGGGGGGGCTAACACCGGGGAGCTGTTTTTT. Its protein product is CASSQFSSGGANTGELFF. Variable domain in full (rest from reference TRBV3-1 and TRBJ2-2): DTAVSQTPKYLVTQMGNDKSIKCEQNLGHDTMYWYKQDSKKFLKIMFSYNNKELIINETVPNRFSPKSPDKAHLNLHINSLELGDSAVYFCASSQFSSGGANTGELFFGEGSRLTVL.

This clonotype was counted only a few times. The chain uses TRBV4-1 and TRBJ2-7, with TRBD1 matching over 7 bases. The CDR3 extends over 15 amino acids. V shed 5 bases, J shed 6 bases, and the junction held 13 bases outside the gene matches. Germline V gene sequence: CDR1 MGHRA, CDR2 YSYEKL. CDR3 residues: CASSISPRGSGEQYF. Here the CDR3 DNA reads TGCGCCAGCAGCATCTCCCCCAGGGGGTCAGGCGAGCAGTACTTC.

This clonotype was found a few times. CDR3 sequence: CASTEGGGEQFF. CDR3 coding DNA: TGTGCCAGCACGGAGGGGGGAGGGGAGCAGTTCTTC. This chain connects TRBV7-9 to TRBJ2-1; maybe TRBD2 (7 bases). The V gene lost 7 bases and the J gene lost 10 bases, with 14 bases spanning the gap. CDR3 length equals 12 residues. The V gene's germline CDR1 is SEHNR and CDR2 FQNEAQ (reference sequence).

The chain recombines TRBV14 with TRBJ2-7, with 10 positions matching TRBD1. The V gene's germline CDR1 is SGHDN and CDR2 FVKESK. This CDR3 contains 14 residues. Trimming removed 5 bases from V and 4 bases from J; junction bases left unmatched: 5. CDR3 sequence: CASSARDRGYEQYF. In nucleotides, the CDR3 is TGTGCCAGCAGCGCCCGGGACAGGGGATACGAGCAGTACTTC.

The chain is built from TRBV12-3 or TRBV12-4 and TRBJ1-5, with 12 nucleotides matching TRBD1. CDR3 size: 16 residues. V was pared by 6 bases and J by 5 bases, with 8 bases of the junction left unmatched. CDR3 in amino acids: CASRSTGTGGDQPQHF. The CDR3 DNA is TGTGCCAGCAGGAGCACCGGGACAGGGGGCGATCAGCCCCAGCATTTT.

This clonotype was counted at least ten times. The V gene is TRBV5-1, the J gene TRBJ2-2, with 7 nucleotides matching TRBD1. Trimming at V came to 3 bases and at J to 6 bases, leaving 2 bases not matched to a gene. In germline, CDR1 is SGHRS, CDR2 YFSETQ. This CDR3 is built from 13 residues. For the CDR3, the DNA is TGCGCCAGCAGCTGGGACAGACCCGGGGAGCTGTTTTTT. Amino acids: CASSWDRPGELFF.

The chain combines TRBV12-3 or TRBV12-4 with TRBJ1-1, with D maybe TRBD1 (5 bases). The CDR3 is 14 residues long. V was trimmed by 3 bases and J by 4 bases, leaving 12 bases between them. CDR3 nucleotide sequence: TGTGCCAGCAGTTTCCAGGGTTCTGCCACTGAAGCTTTCTTT. Its translation: CASSFQGSATEAFF.

V and J are TRBV11-2 and TRBJ2-7; D call uncertain. CDR3 length equals 14 residues. Germline lookup yields CDR1 SGHAT and CDR2 FQNNGV. Trimming took 6 bases from V and 3 from J, leaving 15 bases between them. CDR3 nucleotides: TGTGCCAGCAGACCGACCTTGGTCAGCTACGAGCAGTACTTC. Translated: CASRPTLVSYEQYF.

In this sample, this clonotype turned up a few times. This sequence joins TRBV5-4 and TRBJ1-3; D uncertain. Germline V lookup: CDR1 SGHNT, CDR2 YYREEE (reference sequence). V lost 0 bases and J lost 1, with 8 bases in between. The CDR3 totals 15 residues. This chain's CDR3 is CASSLGGQSGNTIYF. In DNA form, the CDR3 reads TGTGCCAGCAGCTTGGGGGGTCAGTCTGGAAACACCATATATTTT.